The rows below give T cell receptor beta chains drawn from one sample of a study of blood T cell repertoires in COVID-19. Produced via immunoSEQ multiplex PCR; TCRdb's table is partial and in-frame only. Here the sample spans around 170,000 clones, about 88% being singletons. Sample: peripheral blood. These receptors were collected from a man under 40 with active or convalescent COVID-19. Each CDR3 is given with its conserved first and last residue. D genes are given only for firm matches. The size entry is marked missing in some rows and otherwise reads once, few, many or a size class.

d_call clone_size j_call v_call cdr3_nt cdr3_aa
NA NA TRBJ1-2 TRBV18 TGTGCCAGCTCATCCACAGGAGGGGAAAGGAGCTACACCTTC CASSSTGGERSYTF
TRBD1 few TRBJ2-7 TRBV25-1 TGTGCCAGCAGTGAAGATGACAGGGCCTCCTACGAGCAGTACTTC CASSEDDRASYEQYF
NA NA TRBJ1-1 TRBV9 TGTGCCAGCAGCCTCGGTGGGGGGGCCACTGAAGCTTTCTTT CASSLGGGATEAFF
TRBD1 NA TRBJ2-1 TRBV5-1 TGCGCCAGCAGCCCGGGACAGGGGAGTTCCTACAATGAGCAGTTCTTC CASSPGQGSSYNEQFF
NA NA TRBJ1-3 TRBV7-2 TGTGCCAGCAGCTTGAGGGCTGTCTCTGGAAACACCATATATTTT CASSLRAVSGNTIYF
TRBD1 NA TRBJ2-1 TRBV6-8 TGTGCCAGCAGTTACAAGAAGAGACAGGGCTACAATGAGCAGTTCTTC CASSYKKRQGYNEQFF
TRBD2 NA TRBJ2-5 TRBV19 TGTGCCAGTAGTATAGATTCAGCGGGAGGGCCGAGGGAGACCCAGTACTTC CASSIDSAGGPRETQYF
TRBD1 NA TRBJ1-5 TRBV28 TGTGCCGGGGGCAGGGGGCTGAGCAATCAGCCCCAGCATTTT CAGGRGLSNQPQHF
NA NA TRBJ1-2 TRBV28 TGTGCCAGCAGTACCGACGATACGGGGAGGGATGGCTACACCTTC CASSTDDTGRDGYTF
NA few TRBJ2-2 TRBV7-9 TGTGCCAGCAGCTTAGCCCAGGGGACAAACACCGGGGAGCTGTTTTTT CASSLAQGTNTGELFF
NA NA TRBJ1-6 TRBV21-1 TGTGCCAGCAGCAAGTGTAATCAGGGGTATTCACCCCTCCACTTT CASSKCNQGYSPLHF
NA NA TRBJ2-1 TRBV24-1 TGTGCCACCACAACTAGTGGCTCCTACAATGAGCAGTTCTTC CATTTSGSYNEQFF
NA NA TRBJ1-4 TRBV27 TGTGCCAGCAGTTTATCGGGAGGGGGAAGTGAAAAACTGTTTTTT CASSLSGGGSEKLFF
TRBD1 NA TRBJ2-7 TRBV7-6 TGTGCCAGCAGCTTAGGCGGGACAGGGTGGCCCTACGAGCAGTACTTC CASSLGGTGWPYEQYF
TRBD2 NA TRBJ2-1 TRBV18 TGTGCCAGCTCACCACCCAGCGGGGGCTACAATGAGCAGTTCTTC CASSPPSGGYNEQFF
NA NA TRBJ1-1 TRBV4-3 TGCGCCAGCAGCCAGGGCGGGGGGGGACGGACGCCAGAGGCTTTCTTT CASSQGGGGRTPEAFF
TRBD1 NA TRBJ2-6 TRBV28 TGTGCCAGCAGTACAGGGGGCTCTGGGGCCAACGTCCTGACTTTC CASSTGGSGANVLTF
NA NA TRBJ2-3 TRBV6-2/TRBV6-3 TGTGCCAGCAGTTACACACAGACCACAGATACGCAGTATTTT CASSYTQTTDTQYF
NA NA TRBJ1-6 TRBV6-4 TGTGCCAGCAGTCCTACTAGGGGGTCGGGTTCACCCCTCCACTTT CASSPTRGSGSPLHF
NA NA TRBJ2-5 TRBV21-1 TGTGCCAGCAGCAAAGGGTTCGGGACTAGCGGGAGGGGGAAGACCCAGTACTTC CASSKGFGTSGRGKTQYF
NA NA TRBJ1-2 TRBV29-1 TGCAGCGTTGAGCAGGGCATCCTTGGCTACACCTTC CSVEQGILGYTF
TRBD1 NA TRBJ2-2 TRBV7-9 TGTGCCAGCAGCTACCGACAGGGTACGGGGACCGGGGAGCTGTTTTTT CASSYRQGTGTGELFF
TRBD1 NA TRBJ2-2 TRBV18 TGTGCCAGCTCACCTCGGACAGGGGGCGTCGGCGGGGAGCTGTTTTTT CASSPRTGGVGGELFF
NA NA TRBJ1-1 TRBV30 TGTGCCTCCAGGTGGAACACTGAAGCTTTCTTT CASRWNTEAFF
NA once TRBJ1-2 TRBV25-1 TGTGCCAGCAGTGAGGCGAGGGCCGGCTATGGCTACACCTTC CASSEARAGYGYTF
NA once TRBJ1-3 TRBV6-6 TGTGCCAGCAGTTACTCGAGGGGGATCTCTGGAAACACCATATATTTT CASSYSRGISGNTIYF
TRBD1 NA TRBJ1-3 TRBV24-1 TGTGCCACCAGTGACGGAACAGGACAGGGGCGAGGAAACACCATATATTTT CATSDGTGQGRGNTIYF
NA NA TRBJ1-1 TRBV14 TGTGCCAGCAGCCAAGGGGCCAGCAAAAATGAAGCTTTCTTT CASSQGASKNEAFF
NA NA TRBJ2-1 TRBV15 TGTGCCACCAGCTCGCGCAGGGTCCGGAATTCCTACAATGAGCAGTTCTTC CATSSRRVRNSYNEQFF
NA NA TRBJ1-6 TRBV10-3 TGTGCCATCAGTGAGGCAGGGAGGTGGTCACCCCTCCACTTT CAISEAGRWSPLHF
NA NA TRBJ1-5 TRBV19 TGTGCCACTAGGGGGGCAGCAGCAAGCAATCAGCCCCAGCATTTT CATRGAAASNQPQHF
NA NA TRBJ2-2 TRBV5-5 TGTGCCAGCAGCTTGTCCTATACCGGGGAGCTGTTTTTT CASSLSYTGELFF
NA NA TRBJ1-5 TRBV5-5 TGTGCCAGCAGCTTGGCCGGGGGGATTAGCAATCAGCCCCAGCATTTT CASSLAGGISNQPQHF
TRBD1 NA TRBJ2-4 TRBV10-3 TGTGCCATGGACAGGGTAGCCAAAAACATTCAGTACTTC CAMDRVAKNIQYF
TRBD2 NA TRBJ2-2 TRBV27 TGTGCCAGCAGTTTATTGGGACTAGCGGGAGTTTTTAACACCGGGGAGCTGTTTTTT CASSLLGLAGVFNTGELFF
NA once TRBJ1-3 TRBV10-3 TGTGCCATCAGTGAGTCGGGTTCCGGAGACACCATATATTTT CAISESGSGDTIYF
NA NA TRBJ1-5 TRBV19 TGTGCCAGTAGTAGTGGCGCCCCTACCTCGGGGCCCCAGCATTTT CASSSGAPTSGPQHF
TRBD1 NA TRBJ1-1 TRBV27 TGTGCCAGCAGTTTCCGCCGGGACAGGCCCTTCGAAGCTTTCTTT CASSFRRDRPFEAFF
TRBD1 NA TRBJ1-6 TRBV7-3 TGTGCCAGCAGCTCCGGACAGGCGGCCTATAATTCACCCCTCCACTTT CASSSGQAAYNSPLHF
NA NA TRBJ1-2 TRBV30 TGTGCCTGGGCTCCGGGGTTAATTGGCTACACCTTC CAWAPGLIGYTF
TRBD1 NA TRBJ1-2 TRBV27 TGTGCCAGCAGTTTGGGACAGGGGAGATTCGACTATGGCTACACCTTC CASSLGQGRFDYGYTF
NA few TRBJ1-5 TRBV19 TGTGCCAGTGGGACTGGCGATCCCAATCAGCCCCAGCATTTT CASGTGDPNQPQHF
NA NA TRBJ1-5 TRBV7-9 TGTGCCAGCAGCTTAAGACAGGACCAGCCCCAGCATTTT CASSLRQDQPQHF
NA NA TRBJ1-2 TRBV7-3 TGTGCCAGCACTCGCGGTCCAGGGTCGAACTATGGCTACACCTTC CASTRGPGSNYGYTF
TRBD1 NA TRBJ1-5 TRBV18 TGTGCCAGCTCACTAGCAGGGGGGTCAAATCAGCCCCAGCATTTT CASSLAGGSNQPQHF
TRBD1 once TRBJ1-1 TRBV7-3 TGTGCCAGCAGTCAGGGGGACAGGGGATTGAACACTGAAGCTTTCTTT CASSQGDRGLNTEAFF
NA NA TRBJ1-1 TRBV3-1/TRBV3-2 TGTGCCAGCAGCCAGGGGGCCAAAGCTTTCTTT CASSQGAKAFF
TRBD1 NA TRBJ2-2 TRBV28 TGTGCCAGCAACCCCCCGGACAGGGGGCTTGGCGGGGAGCTGTTTTTT CASNPPDRGLGGELFF
NA NA TRBJ1-2 TRBV7-9 TGTGCCAGCAGCTTAGCGGGACATCTTGACTATGGCTACACCTTC CASSLAGHLDYGYTF
NA few TRBJ1-2 TRBV11-1 TGTGCCAGCAGCTTAGCTCACAGGGAGCATGGCTACACCTTC CASSLAHREHGYTF
TRBD2 NA TRBJ2-7 TRBV27 TGTGCCAGCAGCTGGAAATCGGGGGGCTACGAGCAGTACTTC CASSWKSGGYEQYF
NA NA TRBJ1-5 TRBV19 TGTGCCAGTAGTATTTCGGATCAGCCCCAGCATTTT CASSISDQPQHF
TRBD2 NA TRBJ2-5 TRBV6-5 TGTGCCAGCGATAGCGGGGGGGCAGTTAAGGAGACCCAGTACTTC CASDSGGAVKETQYF
TRBD2 NA TRBJ2-2 TRBV5-1 TGCGCCAGCAGCTCGGGGCGTGGCGGGGGGGCCGCCGGGGAGCTGTTTTTT CASSSGRGGGAAGELFF
TRBD2 NA TRBJ2-5 TRBV5-1 TGCGCCAGCAGCTTGTTCCCGGGGGGGAGTGCAAGCGAGACCCAGTACTTC CASSLFPGGSASETQYF
TRBD1 NA TRBJ1-2 TRBV5-4 TGTGCCAGCAGCGGGGACAGGGGTAGCTATGGCTACACCTTC CASSGDRGSYGYTF
NA once TRBJ1-1 TRBV5-8 TGTGCCAGCAGCTTGCAATTAAGCGACAGACCAATGAACACTGAAGCTTTCTTT CASSLQLSDRPMNTEAFF
TRBD2 NA TRBJ2-7 TRBV27 TGTGCCAGCAGTTTCAGGACTAGAAGCGAGCAGTACTTC CASSFRTRSEQYF